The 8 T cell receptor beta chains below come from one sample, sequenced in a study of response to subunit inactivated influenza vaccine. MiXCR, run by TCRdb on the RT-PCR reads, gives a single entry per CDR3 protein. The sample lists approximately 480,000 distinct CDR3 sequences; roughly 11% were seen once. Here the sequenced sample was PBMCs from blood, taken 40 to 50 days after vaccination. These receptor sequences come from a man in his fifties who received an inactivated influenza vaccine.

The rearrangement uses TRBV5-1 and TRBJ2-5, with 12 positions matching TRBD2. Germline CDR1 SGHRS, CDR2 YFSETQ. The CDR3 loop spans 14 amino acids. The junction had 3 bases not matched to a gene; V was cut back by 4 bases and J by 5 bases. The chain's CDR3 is CASSRTSGAETQYF. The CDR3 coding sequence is TGCGCCAGCAGCCGGACTAGCGGGGCGGAGACCCAGTACTTC. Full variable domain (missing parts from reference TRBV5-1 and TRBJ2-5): KAGVTQTPRYLIKTRGQQVTLSCSPISGHRSVSWYQQTPGQGLQFLFEYFSETQRNKGNFPGRFSGRQFSNSRSEMNVSTLELGDSALYLCASSRTSGAETQYFGPGTRLLVL.

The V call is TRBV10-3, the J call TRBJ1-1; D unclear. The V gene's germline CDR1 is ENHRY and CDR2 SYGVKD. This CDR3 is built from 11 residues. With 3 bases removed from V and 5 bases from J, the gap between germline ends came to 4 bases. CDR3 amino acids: CAISDGTEAFF. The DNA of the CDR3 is TGTGCCATCAGTGATGGAACTGAAGCTTTCTTT.

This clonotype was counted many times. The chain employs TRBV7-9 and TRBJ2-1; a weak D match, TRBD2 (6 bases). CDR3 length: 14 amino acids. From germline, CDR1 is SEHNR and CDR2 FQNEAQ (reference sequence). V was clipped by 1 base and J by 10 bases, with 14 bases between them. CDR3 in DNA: TGTGCCAGCAGCTTAGGGGTAGCGGACACGGAGCAGTTCTTC. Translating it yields CASSLGVADTEQFF.

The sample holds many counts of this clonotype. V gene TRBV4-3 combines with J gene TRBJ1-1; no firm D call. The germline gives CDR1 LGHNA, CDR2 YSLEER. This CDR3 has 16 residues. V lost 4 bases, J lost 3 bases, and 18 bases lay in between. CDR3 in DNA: TGCGCCAGCAGCCCCCGGAGCGGCAGGCTAGACACTGAAGCTTTCTTT. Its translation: CASSPRSGRLDTEAFF.

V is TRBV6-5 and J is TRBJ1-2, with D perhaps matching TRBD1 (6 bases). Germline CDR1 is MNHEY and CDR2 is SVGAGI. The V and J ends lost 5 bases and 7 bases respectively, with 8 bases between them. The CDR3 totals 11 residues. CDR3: CASSTGSGYTF. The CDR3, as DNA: TGTGCCAGCAGTACAGGGTCTGGCTACACCTTC.

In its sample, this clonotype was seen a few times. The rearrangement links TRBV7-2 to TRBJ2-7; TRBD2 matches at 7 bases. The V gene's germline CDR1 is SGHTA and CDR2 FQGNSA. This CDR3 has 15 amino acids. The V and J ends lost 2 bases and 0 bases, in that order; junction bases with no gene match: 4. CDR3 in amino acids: CASSLWRESSYEQYF. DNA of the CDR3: TGTGCCAGCAGCTTATGGCGGGAGTCCTCCTACGAGCAGTACTTC.

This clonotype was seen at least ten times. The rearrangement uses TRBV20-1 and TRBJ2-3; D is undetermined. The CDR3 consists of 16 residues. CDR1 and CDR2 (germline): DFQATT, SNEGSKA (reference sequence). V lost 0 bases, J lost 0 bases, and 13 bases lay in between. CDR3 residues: CSARDSGYTSTDTQYF. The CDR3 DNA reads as TGCAGTGCTAGAGATTCCGGATACACTAGCACAGATACGCAGTATTTT.

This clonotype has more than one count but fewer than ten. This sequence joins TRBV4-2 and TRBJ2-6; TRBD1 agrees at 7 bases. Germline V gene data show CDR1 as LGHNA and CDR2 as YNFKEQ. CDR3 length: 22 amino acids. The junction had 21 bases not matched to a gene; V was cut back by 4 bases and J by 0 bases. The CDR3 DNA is TGTGCCAGCAGCCTGAGACAGGGTCGGTCGTGGGGTTCGGACTCTGGGGCCAACGTCCTGACTTTC. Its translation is CASSLRQGRSWGSDSGANVLTF.